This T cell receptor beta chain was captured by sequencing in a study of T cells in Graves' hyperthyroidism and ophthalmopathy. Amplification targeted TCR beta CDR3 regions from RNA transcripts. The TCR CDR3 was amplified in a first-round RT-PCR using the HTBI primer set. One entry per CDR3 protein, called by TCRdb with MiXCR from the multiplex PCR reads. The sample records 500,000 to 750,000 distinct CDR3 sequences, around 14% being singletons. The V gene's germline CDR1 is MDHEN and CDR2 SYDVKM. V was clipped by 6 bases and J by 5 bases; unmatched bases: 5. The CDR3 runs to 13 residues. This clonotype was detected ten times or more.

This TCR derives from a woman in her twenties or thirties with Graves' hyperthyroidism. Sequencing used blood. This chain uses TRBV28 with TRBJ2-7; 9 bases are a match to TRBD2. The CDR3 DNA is TGTGCCAGCAGAAAGGGACTAGCAAACGAGCAGTACTTC. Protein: CASRKGLANEQYF.